These 25 T cell receptor beta chains originate from one sample sequenced in a study of blood T cell repertoires in COVID-19. The data were produced by immunoSEQ multiplex PCR, yet TCRdb's version contains in-frame clones alone and is incomplete. Here the sample spans 180,000 or so clones, 65% to 90% being singletons. Specimen: peripheral blood. The source of these receptors is a man aged 55 to 70 with acute or convalescent COVID-19.

The rearrangement uses TRBV18 and TRBJ1-1, with 9 bases aligning to TRBD1. Germline loops: CDR1 KGHSH, CDR2 LQKENI. The CDR3 length is 16 residues. The J segment lost 11 bases and the V segment lost 0 bases, leaving 13 bases of the junction unmatched. The DNA for the CDR3 is TGTGCCAGCTCACCACCTCTACTCACAGGGGGCGCCGGGGCTTTCTTT. It yields the protein CASSPPLLTGGAGAFF.

V is TRBV7-3 and J is TRBJ2-3, with 16 bases fitting TRBD2. Germline assignment: CDR1 SGHTA and CDR2 FQGTGA. Germline trimming cut 4 bases from V and 3 bases from J; bases unmatched to any gene: 4. The CDR3 has 17 amino acids. CDR3 protein: CASSSGLAGGSTDTQYF. The CDR3 region has the DNA TGTGCCAGCAGCTCGGGACTAGCGGGAGGGTCGACAGATACGCAGTATTTT.

CDR3 DNA: TGTGCCATCAGATTAGGGGGGGCGAACACTGAAGCTTTCTTT. It codes for CAIRLGGANTEAFF. V usage is TRBV10-3 and J usage is TRBJ1-1, with a tentative D call TRBD1 (6 bases). From germline, CDR1 is ENHRY and CDR2 SYGVKD. The CDR3 extends over 14 amino acids. The ends were cut back, 6 bases at V and 1 base at J, with 12 bases in the middle.

The gene calls are TRBV5-1 and TRBJ2-5, with D possibly TRBD1 on 5 matching bases. CDR1 SGHRS and CDR2 YFSETQ come from the germline V gene. V was cut by 0 bases and J by 4 bases, with 7 bases left in between. CDR3 length: 13 amino acids. CDR3 region: CASSLVGAETQYF. DNA of the CDR3: TGCGCCAGCAGCTTGGTAGGGGCAGAGACCCAGTACTTC.

The chain employs TRBV6-2 or TRBV6-3 and TRBJ2-7; 16 bases are shared with TRBD2. CDR1 and CDR2 from the germline V gene are MNHEY and SVGEGT. The trim removed 6 bases at V and 6 bases at J, leaving 8 bases unmatched. The CDR3 has 16 amino acids. CDR3 DNA: TGTGCCAGCAGCCCGGGACTAGCGGGAGGGCGGACCGAGCAGTACTTC. This sequence encodes CASSPGLAGGRTEQYF.

This chain uses TRBV24-1 with TRBJ2-1; no clear D gene. The V gene's germline CDR1 is KGHDR and CDR2 SFDVKD. The CDR3 is made up of 15 amino acids. The ends were cut back, 2 bases at V and 2 bases at J, with 9 bases in the middle. The CDR3 nucleotides are TGTGCCACCAGTGATTCGGCGGCCGCCTACAATGAGCAGTTCTTC. This gives the protein CATSDSAAAYNEQFF.

The sample holds a few counts of this clone. CDR3 residues: CASSPPRASKSHYEQYF. DNA for the CDR3: TGTGCCAGCAGCCCACCCCGGGCTAGCAAGTCCCACTACGAGCAGTACTTC. The rearrangement uses TRBV3-1 (or the pseudogene TRBV3-2) and TRBJ2-7, with D maybe TRBD2 (5 bases). This CDR3 spans 17 amino acids. V was trimmed by 4 bases and J by 3 bases, leaving 22 bases between them. Germline-derived CDR1 and CDR2 are LGHDT and YNNKEL (reference sequence).

This clone is a singleton in its sample. The J gene is TRBJ2-5, the V gene TRBV7-3; the D gene is possibly TRBD2 (6 bases). Germline V gene lookup returns CDR1 SGHTA and CDR2 FQGTGA. V lost 2 bases to trimming and J lost 0 bases, with 10 bases between them. CDR3 length equals 15 residues. CDR3 loop: CASSLAGNYQETQYF. CDR3 DNA: TGTGCCAGCAGCTTAGCGGGGAACTACCAAGAGACCCAGTACTTC.

The sample holds one count of this clone. The chain employs TRBV20-1 and TRBJ2-7; TRBD2 agrees at 9 bases. The V segment lost 3 bases and the J segment 3 bases; nucleotides outside the gene matches: 9. This CDR3 region has 15 residues. The germline V gene encodes CDR1 DFQATT and CDR2 SNEGSKA (reference sequence). The CDR3 reads CSASRTGAGGYEQYF. The CDR3 nucleotides are TGCAGTGCTAGTAGAACGGGAGCGGGAGGCTACGAGCAGTACTTC.

In its sample, this clone was seen many times. The chain has TRBV7-9 and TRBJ1-2; 8 positions agree with TRBD1. The length of the CDR3 is 15 residues. CDR1 is SEHNR, CDR2 FQNEAQ, per germline (reference sequence). After removal of 8 bases from V and 6 bases from J, the junction contained 14 bases not matched to a gene. In DNA form, the CDR3 reads TGTGCCAGCGCGACCCGAAGGGCAGGGGGCGATGGCTACACCTTC. It specifies CASATRRAGGDGYTF.

The gene calls are TRBV7-3 and TRBJ2-7, with TRBD2 identical over 7 bases. The CDR3 has 12 residues. Trimming cost V 9 bases and J 7 bases; bases outside gene matches: 9. Germline CDR1 reads SGHTA; CDR2 reads FQGTGA. The CDR3 bases are TGTGCCAGTGCGAGCGGGGACGGGGAGCAGTACTTC. It codes for CASASGDGEQYF.

This clone occurred a few times. The rearrangement joins TRBV9 to TRBJ1-5; 11 bases match TRBD1. The germline CDR1 and CDR2 sequences are SGDLS and YYNGEE. This CDR3 spans 14 amino acids. V dropped 3 bases and J dropped 10; count of bases not matched to a gene: 6. This CDR3 is CASSARGQGEPQHF. The CDR3 DNA follows: TGTGCCAGCAGCGCCAGGGGACAGGGGGAACCCCAGCATTTT. Filled out from reference TRBV9 and TRBJ1-5, the complete variable domain reads DSGVTQTPKHLITATGQRVTLRCSPRSGDLSVYWYQQSLDQGLQFLIQYYNGEERAKGNILERFSAQQFPDLHSELNLSSLELGDSALYFCASSARGQGEPQHFGDGTRLSIL.

The CDR3 DNA sequence: TGTGCCAGCAGCTGCAGACTCCCTGTGAGGGCGAATTCACCCCTCCACTTT. Translation gives CASSCRLPVRANSPLHF. This sequence joins TRBV5-6 and TRBJ1-6; no definite D call. Germline V gene data show CDR1 as SGHDT and CDR2 as YYEEEE. Trimming pared 3 bases from V and 7 bases from J, leaving 20 bases between. The CDR3 consists of 17 residues.

The V gene is TRBV6-4, the J gene TRBJ2-7, with 8 bases identical to TRBD1. Trimming at V came to 2 bases and at J to 4 bases, leaving 16 bases not matched to a gene. Germline V gene lookup returns CDR1 MRHNA and CDR2 SNTAGT. This CDR3 is 18 amino acids long. The CDR3 DNA reads as TGTGCCAGCAGTGACGACCGTCGTCAGGACAGGGATGTATACGAGCAGTACTTC. Amino acids: CASSDDRRQDRDVYEQYF.

This clone was seen just once. The chain recombines TRBV6-4 with TRBJ1-2, with 9 bases identical to TRBD1. V trimming: 6 bases; J trimming: 4 bases; junction bases outside the gene matches: 9. Germline V lookup: CDR1 MRHNA, CDR2 SNTAGT. The length of the CDR3 is 15 residues. The CDR3 sequence: CASSRDRDGGYGYTF. Written as DNA, the CDR3 is TGTGCCAGCAGCAGGGACAGGGACGGCGGCTATGGCTACACCTTC.

The V gene is TRBV2, the J gene TRBJ2-1; 8 nucleotides align to TRBD1. The CDR3 runs 17 residues. V shed 6 bases and J 0 bases; nucleotides not matched to a gene: 10. CDR1 is SNHLY and CDR2 is FYNNEI in the germline V gene. This CDR3 is CASRAGTGSLSYNEQFF. In DNA, the CDR3 is TGTGCCAGCAGGGCCGGGACAGGCTCCCTCTCCTACAATGAGCAGTTCTTC. Looking up the rest from reference TRBV2 and TRBJ2-1 gives the full variable domain: EPEVTQTPSHQVTQMGQEVILRCVPISNHLYFYWYRQILGQKVEFLVSFYNNEISEKSEIFDDQFSVERPDGSNFTLKIRSTKLEDSAMYFCASRAGTGSLSYNEQFFGPGTRLTVL.

This chain's CDR3 is CASSKWEGPGLAELSSYEQYF. The CDR3 region has the DNA TGTGCCAGCAGCAAATGGGAGGGGCCGGGACTAGCAGAGCTGAGCTCCTACGAGCAGTACTTC. This sequence joins TRBV21-1 and TRBJ2-7; TRBD2 was called by the table and not checked on the DNA. TRBV21-1 is a pseudogene locus. The CDR3 is 21 residues long.

The chain employs TRBV3-1 (or the pseudogene TRBV3-2) and TRBJ2-5; the match to TRBD2 covers 7 bases. Germline V gene lookup returns CDR1 LGHDT and CDR2 YNNKEL (reference sequence). The CDR3 loop spans 13 amino acids. The J segment lost 5 bases and the V segment lost 2 bases, leaving 2 bases of the junction unmatched. CDR3 sequence: CASSQTSEETQYF. DNA of the CDR3: TGTGCCAGCAGCCAAACTAGCGAGGAGACCCAGTACTTC.

The V call is TRBV6-5, the J call TRBJ2-2, with TRBD1 matching over 8 bases. This CDR3 region has 14 residues. Germline assignment: CDR1 MNHEY and CDR2 SVGAGI. The V gene end was trimmed by 8 bases and the J gene end by 3 bases; junction bases not matched to a gene: 5. CDR3 protein: CASEAGGYTGELFF. CDR3 sequence (DNA): TGTGCCAGCGAGGCAGGGGGCTACACCGGGGAGCTGTTTTTT.

This chain uses TRBV5-1 with TRBJ2-3, with TRBD2 identical over 12 bases. Trimming cost V 4 bases and J 2 bases; bases outside gene matches: 5. This CDR3 has 16 residues. Germline V gives CDR1 SGHRS, CDR2 YFSETQ. CDR3 protein: CASSVGLAGFTDTQYF. The CDR3 DNA reads TGCGCCAGCAGCGTGGGACTAGCGGGTTTCACAGATACGCAGTATTTT.

The rearrangement joins TRBV5-4 to TRBJ2-1; 15 nucleotides match TRBD2. The ends lost 4 bases at V and 4 bases at J; junction bases unmatched: 3. The CDR3 spans 16 residues. CDR1 and CDR2 (germline): SGHNT, YYREEE (reference sequence). The CDR3 here is CASSAGTSGGYNEQFF. The DNA of the CDR3 is TGTGCCAGCAGCGCTGGGACTAGCGGGGGGTACAATGAGCAGTTCTTC.

CDR3 nucleotide sequence: TGTGCCAGCAGCGCCAGCGGGAGGGGAGAAAGGGATACGCAGTATTTT. Translation gives CASSASGRGERDTQYF. V is TRBV9 and J is TRBJ2-3, with TRBD2 identical over 10 bases. CDR1 is SGDLS and CDR2 is YYNGEE in the germline V gene. CDR3 size: 16 residues. The V and J ends lost 3 bases and 6 bases, in that order; junction bases with no gene match: 10.

This chain uses TRBV19 with TRBJ1-2; maybe TRBD1 (6 bases). Germline V gene lookup returns CDR1 LNHDA and CDR2 SQIVND (reference sequence). The length of the CDR3 is 14 residues. V was clipped by 4 bases and J by 1 base, with 10 bases between them. The CDR3 protein is CASSRGGLNYGYTF. CDR3 sequence (DNA): TGTGCCAGTAGTAGGGGGGGGCTTAACTATGGCTACACCTTC.

V and J are TRBV2 and TRBJ1-2; perhaps TRBD1 as D (5 bases). CDR1 and CDR2 (germline): SNHLY, FYNNEI. The V gene lost 9 bases and the J gene lost 4 bases, with 9 bases spanning the gap. This CDR3 is built from 11 residues. The CDR3: CARGGLYGYTF. The CDR3 DNA reads as TGTGCCAGGGGGGGACTCTATGGCTACACCTTC. Drawing the rest from reference TRBV2 and TRBJ1-2, the complete variable domain is EPEVTQTPSHQVTQMGQEVILRCVPISNHLYFYWYRQILGQKVEFLVSFYNNEISEKSEIFDDQFSVERPDGSNFTLKIRSTKLEDSAMYFCARGGLYGYTFGSGTRLTVV.

The chain couples TRBV3-1 (or the pseudogene TRBV3-2) to TRBJ1-2; D possibly corresponds to TRBD1 (6 bases). Germline values: CDR1 LGHDT, CDR2 YNNKEL (reference sequence). This CDR3 has 13 amino acids. V was shortened by 4 bases and J by 7 bases, with 13 bases between the two germline ends. CDR3 DNA sequence: TGTGCCAGCAGCCCAACGACAGGAGGTGGCTACACCTTC. It codes for CASSPTTGGGYTF.